This T cell receptor (beta chain) was found in a study of blood T cell repertoires in COVID-19. Study-level background: The origin of the acute and convalescent COVID-19 samples was the United States, Italy and Spain. PBMCs, B-cell-depleted T cells, or T cells provided the cDNA or gDNA that made up the material.

It was during active infection that Seattle patients were enrolled and then longitudinally followed. Authors' analysis steps: Researchers report that nucleated cell counts were estimated from reference gene primer amplification. The repertoire was sequenced with immunoSEQ multiplex PCR; TCRdb's copy has only in-frame clones and lacks some. The DNA gave D and trimming, while V, J and clone size come from that table. Of roughly 120,000 clones listed, roughly nine tenths are singletons. In germline, CDR1 is SEHNR, CDR2 FQNEAQ (reference sequence). CDR3 length equals 12 residues. V lost 8 bases and J 7 bases, leaving 12 bases between the germline ends.

The specimen sequenced was peripheral blood. This sequence originates from a man aged 45-65 years with COVID-19, enrolled during active disease. The gene calls are TRBV7-9 and TRBJ1-5; D not certain. The CDR3 nucleotides are TGTGCCAGCGCAGGCGCTTTGCAGCCCCAGCATTTT. Its translation is CASAGALQPQHF.